This TCR beta chain derives from a study of blood T cell repertoires in COVID-19. On the study more broadly: The United States, Italy and Spain provided the acute and convalescent COVID-19 samples.

The authors' processing: From reference gene primer amplification, estimates of nucleated cell counts were derived. Clones were sequenced by immunoSEQ multiplex PCR, and TCRdb holds only the in-frame ones, with some missing. The V and J calls and clone size were taken over from that table, and D and trimming were inferred from the DNA. This table has approximately 150,000 clones, 75% to 85% appearing once. This CDR3 region has 13 residues. The V gene end was trimmed by 8 bases and the J gene end by 2 bases; junction bases not matched to a gene: 5. Germline CDR1 SNHLY, CDR2 FYNNEI. Enrollment of patients from Seattle took place during active infection, with longitudinal follow-up.

Material: peripheral blood. The source is a woman aged 55 to 70 with COVID-19, enrolled during active disease. The chain employs TRBV2 and TRBJ1-2; 7 positions agree with TRBD1. The CDR3 protein is CASGTVPNYGYTF. As DNA, the CDR3 is TGTGCCAGCGGGACAGTCCCAAACTATGGCTACACCTTC.